The present T cell receptor beta chain was sequenced within a study of blood T cell repertoires in COVID-19. On the study more broadly: The origin of the acute and convalescent COVID-19 samples was the United States, Italy and Spain. Sample material is recorded as cDNA or gDNA derived from T cells, B-cell-depleted T cells, or PBMCs.

Original methodology: Counts of nucleated cells, estimated from reference gene primer amplification, were obtained. Produced via immunoSEQ multiplex PCR; TCRdb's table is partial and in-frame only. D and trimming come from the DNA, and the V and J calls and clone size come from that table. The data show 160,000 or so clones, with approximately 91% seen just once and roughly 2% held by the top ten. Germline-derived CDR1 and CDR2 are MNHEY and SVGAGI. The V segment lost 2 bases and the J segment 6 bases; nucleotides outside the gene matches: 7. The CDR3 spans 15 residues. V usage is TRBV6-5 and J usage is TRBJ2-3, with 8 nucleotides matching TRBD1. What was sequenced was peripheral blood. This clonotype was sampled from a man in his late teens or twenties with acute or convalescent COVID-19. The CDR3 nucleotides read TGTGCCAGCAGTTACCTTGGACAGGGTGGGGATACGCAGTATTTT. Its protein product is CASSYLGQGGDTQYF.